This entry is about one T cell receptor beta chain. This specimen comes from a study of blood T cell repertoires in COVID-19. The germline gives CDR1 MNHEY, CDR2 SVGAGI. There are 14 residues in the CDR3. Deletions cut 7 bases from V and 1 base from J, with 10 bases between. TCRdb keeps only in-frame clones here, not all; method: immunoSEQ multiplex PCR. The sample holds roughly 150,000 clones, around 84% seen once. The gene calls are TRBV6-5 and TRBJ2-2; D gene unclear. The sample comprised peripheral blood. The sequence was obtained from a woman older than 75 with acute or convalescent COVID-19. CDR3 nucleotides: TGTGCCAGCAACCCGATACTGAACACCGGGGAGCTGTTTTTT. It translates to CASNPILNTGELFF.